This T cell receptor (beta chain) was sequenced during a study of blood T cell repertoires in COVID-19. Study overall: T cells, B-cell-depleted T cells, or PBMCs supplied cDNA or gDNA.

Profiling relied on immunoSEQ multiplex PCR, and the TCRdb table lists in-frame clones only, not all of them. The repertoire holds 140,000 to 150,000 clones, with under 85% as singletons. Trimming cost V 6 bases and J 3 bases; bases outside gene matches: 4. Germline V gene sequence: CDR1 MNHEY, CDR2 SMNVEV (reference sequence). The CDR3 consists of 13 residues. This clone was counted a few times. The clonotype was recovered from a middle-aged man with active or convalescent COVID-19. The sequenced sample consisted of peripheral blood. The rearrangement uses TRBV27 and TRBJ1-2, with 7 bases matching TRBD1. CDR3 in amino acids: CASSLTGYYGYTF. CDR3 DNA sequence: TGTGCCAGCAGCCTGACAGGGTACTATGGCTACACCTTC.